Each of the 30 T cell receptor beta chains below was sequenced from the same sample in a study of cytomegalovirus exposure and HLA in healthy donors. Primers included in the PCR were 60 Vbeta and 13 Jbeta primers. Produced via immunoSEQ multiplex PCR; TCRdb's table is partial and in-frame only. The data contain approximately 100,000 clones, 60% to 80% of them singletons. The sequenced sample consisted of PBMCs. The receptors shown here come from a man aged 40-55 years in good health and CMV-seronegative.

The V gene is TRBV7-2, the J gene TRBJ1-6; the match to TRBD1 covers 8 bases. This CDR3 region has 15 residues. V was clipped by 3 bases and J by 10 bases; unmatched bases: 8. CDR1 SGHTA and CDR2 FQGNSA come from the germline V gene. In DNA, the CDR3 is TGTGCCAGCAGCTTCTCCAGGGGGCTTTACTCACCCCTCCACTTT. Its protein product is CASSFSRGLYSPLHF. Based on the CDR3 plus reference TRBV7-2 and TRBJ1-6, the full variable domain is GAGVSQSPSNKVTEKGKDVELRCDPISGHTALYWYRQSLGQGLEFLIYFQGNSAPDKSGLPSDRFSAERTGGSVSTLTIQRTQQEDSAVYLCASSFSRGLYSPLHFGNGTRLTVT.

The chain employs TRBV9 and TRBJ1-3, with 10 nucleotides matching TRBD1. The CDR3 totals 16 residues. V lost 3 bases and J lost 7; bases outside the gene matches: 10. CDR1 SGDLS and CDR2 YYNGEE come from the germline V gene. Here the CDR3 DNA reads TGTGCCAGCAGCGAGGGATGGGACAGGGGTAGGAACACCATATATTTT. Encoded protein: CASSEGWDRGRNTIYF.

The CDR3 is CASSSTSGGAFF. The CDR3, as DNA: TGTGCCAGCAGCTCGACTAGCGGGGGGGCGTTCTTC. This chain joins TRBV7-2 and TRBJ2-1; 14 bases align to TRBD2. CDR3 size: 12 residues. Trimming cost V 4 bases and J 15 bases; bases outside gene matches: 2. Germline V gene data show CDR1 as SGHTA and CDR2 as FQGNSA. Filled out from reference TRBV7-2 and TRBJ2-1, the complete variable domain reads GAGVSQSPSNKVTEKGKDVELRCDPISGHTALYWYRQSLGQGLEFLIYFQGNSAPDKSGLPSDRFSAERTGGSVSTLTIQRTQQEDSAVYLCASSSTSGGAFFGPGTRLTVL.

In its sample, this clone was seen once. V is TRBV5-4 and J is TRBJ1-1; D is undetermined. Trimming took off 3 bases at V and 0 bases at J, with 12 bases between the two ends. The CDR3 is 15 residues long. Germline CDR1 is SGHNT and CDR2 is YYREEE (reference sequence). CDR3 loop: CASSSRRTMNTEAFF. The CDR3 DNA reads TGTGCCAGCAGCTCAAGGCGTACTATGAACACTGAAGCTTTCTTT.

This chain connects TRBV5-1 to TRBJ2-3, with a tentative D call TRBD2 (6 bases). The ends were cut back, 0 bases at V and 1 base at J, with 15 bases in the middle. Germline loops: CDR1 SGHRS, CDR2 YFSETQ. This CDR3 has 17 residues. Here the CDR3 reads CASSLGPSATGTDTQYF. The CDR3 DNA reads as TGCGCCAGCAGCTTGGGTCCTAGCGCGACTGGCACAGATACGCAGTATTTT.

The chain combines TRBV6-1 with TRBJ1-2; D is ambiguous. V was clipped by 1 base and J by 4 bases, with 10 bases between them. Germline lookup yields CDR1 MNHNS and CDR2 SASEGT. This CDR3 comprises 14 residues. Here the CDR3 DNA reads TGTGCCAGCAGTGAAGGTCAGACTTTCTATGGCTACACCTTC. This translates into CASSEGQTFYGYTF.

The CDR3 here is CASSPRGGETQYF. The CDR3 coding sequence is TGTGCCAGCAGCCCCCGGGGGGGAGAGACCCAGTACTTC. The chain uses TRBV7-3 and TRBJ2-5, with 8 nucleotides matching TRBD2. The length of the CDR3 is 13 residues. Germline-derived CDR1 and CDR2 are SGHTA and FQGTGA. V gave up 5 bases and J gave up 4 bases; unmatched junction bases: 3.

This clone was picked up a small number of times. The J gene is TRBJ2-5, the V gene TRBV7-2; no clear D gene. The ends were cut back, 3 bases at V and 1 base at J, with 6 bases in the middle. The CDR3 extends over 13 amino acids. CDR1 is SGHTA, CDR2 FQGNSA, per germline. DNA for the CDR3: TGTGCCAGCAGCTTCACTCGCCAAGAGACCCAGTACTTC. It codes for CASSFTRQETQYF.

The V call is TRBV18, the J call TRBJ1-6, with D perhaps TRBD1 (5 bases). The CDR3 is 19 amino acids. V lost 6 bases and J 6 bases, leaving 27 bases between the germline ends. In germline, CDR1 is KGHSH, CDR2 LQKENI. CDR3 protein: CASSPTLGQGWGANSPLHF. The CDR3 DNA follows: TGTGCCAGCTCCCCTACGCTGGGTCAAGGCTGGGGCGCTAATTCACCCCTCCACTTT.

Comments on this clone: Compared with germline, one end of the junction differs, possibly owing to a read error. V gene TRBV7-9 combines with J gene TRBJ1-3; 7 bases agree with TRBD1. The CDR3 covers 16 residues. The germline V gene encodes CDR1 SEHNR and CDR2 FQNEAQ (reference sequence). DNA of the CDR3: TGTTCCAGCAGCCTTAGACAGGGAAGCTCTGGAAACACCATATATTTT. As protein: CSSSLRQGSSGNTIYF.

This chain uses TRBV7-9 with TRBJ2-1; 9 positions match TRBD2. Trimming at V came to 1 base and at J to 9 bases, leaving 7 bases not matched to a gene. Germline lookup yields CDR1 SEHNR and CDR2 FQNEAQ (reference sequence). CDR3 length equals 15 residues. The CDR3 sequence is CASSLDGGGAGEQFF. As DNA, the CDR3 is TGTGCCAGCAGCTTAGATGGCGGGGGGGCCGGTGAGCAGTTCTTC.

This clone was seen a handful of times. The CDR3 loop is CASSNRGPTYEQYF. Written as DNA, the CDR3 is TGTGCCAGTAGTAACAGGGGACCAACCTACGAGCAGTACTTC. The chain employs TRBV19 and TRBJ2-7; 7 bases agree with TRBD1. J lost 2 bases, V lost 4 bases, and 5 bases had no gene match. CDR1 and CDR2 (germline): LNHDA, SQIVND (reference sequence). The CDR3 spans 14 residues.

On this clone: Other DNA sequences from this sample encode an identical CDR3 as well. The chain employs TRBV9 and TRBJ2-1; 8 nucleotides match TRBD2. Germline V lookup: CDR1 SGDLS, CDR2 YYNGEE. The CDR3 extends over 15 amino acids. With 4 bases clipped from V and 8 bases from J, the junction kept 11 bases outside the gene matches. CDR3 amino acids: CASSKGLGIFDEQFF. Written as DNA, the CDR3 is TGTGCCAGCAGCAAGGGACTAGGCATTTTCGATGAGCAGTTCTTC.

This clone turned up a few times. The J gene is TRBJ1-5, the V gene TRBV5-6; no clear D gene. Germline values: CDR1 SGHDT, CDR2 YYEEEE. This CDR3 has 15 residues. V dropped 4 bases and J dropped 3 bases, with 14 bases sitting between them. CDR3 in DNA: TGTGCCAGCAGCGCGACGGGATCCAACAATCAGCCCCAGCATTTT. It encodes CASSATGSNNQPQHF.

The CDR3 protein is CASSLTAGGANVLTF. In DNA, the CDR3 is TGTGCCAGCAGCTTAACCGCGGGCGGGGCCAACGTCCTGACTTTC. V and J are TRBV7-9 and TRBJ2-6, with a tentative D call TRBD2 (5 bases). CDR3 size: 15 residues. CDR1 is SEHNR and CDR2 is FQNEAQ in the germline V gene (reference sequence). V dropped 2 bases and J dropped 4 bases, with 9 bases sitting between them.

The chain links TRBV5-6 to TRBJ1-5; D unresolved. CDR3 length: 13 residues. Trimming removed 0 bases from V and 6 bases from J, with 7 bases in between. From germline, CDR1 is SGHDT and CDR2 YYEEEE. The CDR3 loop reads CASSLVNSQPQHF. CDR3 sequence (DNA): TGTGCCAGCAGCTTGGTTAATTCTCAGCCCCAGCATTTT.

The chain uses TRBV9 and TRBJ2-5; the match to TRBD2 covers 11 bases. The germline V gene has CDR1 SGDLS and CDR2 YYNGEE. The CDR3 extends over 16 amino acids. After removal of 3 bases from V and 5 bases from J, the junction contained 9 bases not matched to a gene. The CDR3 is CASSDSGGAFYETQYF. For the CDR3, the DNA is TGTGCCAGCAGCGATAGCGGGGGGGCCTTCTACGAGACCCAGTACTTC.

This clone came up once. The chain has TRBV6-6 and TRBJ2-1; D unclear. The CDR3 totals 14 residues. The V gene's germline CDR1 is MNHNY and CDR2 SVGAGI (reference sequence). The V and J ends lost 3 bases and 5 bases respectively, with 11 bases between them. For the CDR3, the DNA is TGTGCCAGCAGTTATCTCTCAGTTAACAATGAGCAGTTCTTC. Translation gives CASSYLSVNNEQFF.

The chain is built from TRBV19 and TRBJ1-1, with unresolved D. CDR1 is LNHDA and CDR2 is SQIVND in the germline V gene (reference sequence). This CDR3 is 13 amino acids long. V was pared by 5 bases and J by 4 bases, with 11 bases between. The DNA for the CDR3 is TGTGCCAGTAGTGCCGTGGAGGGCACTGAAGCTTTCTTT. It yields the protein CASSAVEGTEAFF.

This clone was seen more than once but under ten times. This sequence joins TRBV6-4 and TRBJ2-1; TRBD2 agrees at 15 bases. Germline V gene data show CDR1 as MRHNA and CDR2 as SNTAGT. The CDR3 runs to 15 residues. Trimming cost V 3 bases and J 7 bases; bases outside gene matches: 1. The CDR3 bases are TGTGCCAGCAGTGAAGGGACTAGCGGGGGGAATGAGCAGTTCTTC. Protein: CASSEGTSGGNEQFF.

The chain links TRBV9 to TRBJ2-5; TRBD2 matches at 12 bases. V was clipped by 0 bases and J by 2 bases; unmatched bases: 2. Germline values: CDR1 SGDLS, CDR2 YYNGEE. The length of the CDR3 is 16 residues. CDR3 in DNA: TGTGCCAGCAGCGTAGGAACTAGCGGGGGGCAAGAGACCCAGTACTTC. It is translated as CASSVGTSGGQETQYF.

The V gene is TRBV7-9, the J gene TRBJ1-1; no clear D. V lost 5 bases, J lost 8 bases, and 18 bases lay in between. Germline V gives CDR1 SEHNR, CDR2 FQNEAQ (reference sequence). The CDR3 is 14 residues long. As DNA, the CDR3 is TGTGCCAGCAGCCGGAGGTCGGGAAGTTCCGAAGCTTTCTTT. It codes for CASSRRSGSSEAFF.

This CDR3 reads CASSLESLAGRDSYNEQFF. CDR3 DNA sequence: TGTGCCAGCAGCTTAGAAAGTCTAGCGGGGAGAGACTCCTACAATGAGCAGTTCTTC. This chain uses TRBV13 with TRBJ2-1; 9 nucleotides agree with TRBD2. The CDR3 has 19 amino acids. Losses at the gene ends were 1 base for V and 0 bases for J; bases not matched to a gene: 10. The germline CDR1 and CDR2 sequences are PRHDT and FYEKMQ (reference sequence). The full variable domain, its missing parts supplied by reference TRBV13 and TRBJ2-1, is AAGVIQSPRHLIKEKRETATLKCYPIPRHDTVYWYQQGPGQDPQFLISFYEKMQSDKGSIPDRFSAQQFSDYHSELNMSSLELGDSALYFCASSLESLAGRDSYNEQFFGPGTRLTVL.

The genes are TRBV7-8 and TRBJ2-2; D gene uncertain. Germline V gives CDR1 SGHVS, CDR2 FQNEAQ. This CDR3 is 12 amino acids long. Trimming removed 5 bases at V and 3 bases at J, with 4 bases between. The CDR3 region is CASSPYTGELFF. The CDR3 nucleotides are TGTGCCAGCAGCCCTTACACCGGGGAGCTGTTTTTT.

This sequence joins TRBV10-2 and TRBJ2-2; the match to TRBD1 covers 7 bases. The ends lost 7 bases at V and 6 bases at J; junction bases unmatched: 5. The CDR3 contains 13 residues. Looked up from germline, CDR1 is WSHSY and CDR2 is SAAADI. This chain's CDR3 is CASNPQGPGELFF. CDR3 sequence (DNA): TGCGCCAGCAATCCACAGGGGCCCGGGGAGCTGTTTTTT.

The genes are TRBV14 and TRBJ2-7; 11 bases map to TRBD1. V was pared by 4 bases and J by 2 bases, with 4 bases of the junction left unmatched. CDR1 and CDR2 (germline): SGHDN, FVKESK. There are 15 residues in the CDR3. The CDR3 DNA reads TGTGCCAGCAGCCGACCGGGACAGGGGGCCTACGAGCAGTACTTC. Amino acid sequence: CASSRPGQGAYEQYF.

The chain joins TRBV5-1 to TRBJ1-3; D ambiguous. The CDR3 has 15 residues. The V end lost 4 bases, the J end lost 0 bases, and 11 bases lay between the germline ends. From germline, CDR1 is SGHRS and CDR2 YFSETQ. For the CDR3, the DNA is TGCGCCAGCAGCACACAGTCCCCCTCTGGAAACACCATATATTTT. Amino acid sequence: CASSTQSPSGNTIYF.

The CDR3 sequence is CASSRRDRFNQPQHF. The DNA of the CDR3 is TGTGCCAGCAGCCGGCGGGACAGGTTCAATCAGCCCCAGCATTTT. V gene TRBV5-4 combines with J gene TRBJ1-5; 8 positions match TRBD1. The CDR3 runs to 15 residues. Germline-derived CDR1 and CDR2 are SGHNT and YYREEE (reference sequence). V was clipped by 4 bases and J by 3 bases; unmatched bases: 6.

The chain couples TRBV6-1 to TRBJ2-3; D is unclear. Germline-derived CDR1 and CDR2 are MNHNS and SASEGT. The CDR3 has 11 amino acids. V was cut by 8 bases and J by 1 base, with 4 bases left in between. The CDR3 DNA follows: TGTGCCAGCCGTCGCACAGATACGCAGTATTTT. Translating it yields CASRRTDTQYF.

This clone was recorded a few times. The gene calls are TRBV29-1 and TRBJ2-7, with D possibly matching TRBD1 (6 bases). Germline values: CDR1 SQVTM, CDR2 ANQGSEA. This CDR3 comprises 12 residues. Trimming cost V 4 bases and J 5 bases, with 12 bases left between them. The DNA for the CDR3 is TGCAGCGTTGGGGCAGGGGCGGACGAGCAGTACTTC. Residues: CSVGAGADEQYF.